This T cell receptor beta chain was retrieved from a study of PD-1 blockade in mismatch repair-deficient tumors. For the study at large: Enrolled about 2012-2016, patients had progressing, pretreated mismatch repair-deficient cancers of around 12 types.

The germline V and J ends were trimmed by 0 bases and 3 bases, with 7 bases remaining between them. The CDR3 contains 13 residues. Germline assignment: CDR1 SGHRS and CDR2 YFSETQ. Sequenced by immunoSEQ multiplex PCR; TCRdb stores in-frame clones only, minus some. The sample shows about 120,000 clones, roughly nine tenths of them seen only once. The receptor's source is an adult with mismatch repair-deficient cancer. This chain links TRBV5-1 with TRBJ2-7; D is undetermined. Sequenced material: peripheral blood, taken 44 weeks after starting pembrolizumab. CDR3 protein: CASSLVGHYEQYF. The DNA of the CDR3 is TGCGCCAGCAGCTTGGTTGGCCACTACGAGCAGTACTTC.